This TCR beta chain was recorded in a study of control samples from healthy donors and cancer patients. Measured with immunoSEQ multiplex PCR; TCRdb has only the in-frame clones, and not every one. This repertoire shows about 160,000 clones, 96% found once; its top ten account for 0.85% to 1.3%. CDR3 length equals 16 residues. Germline loops: CDR1 MGHDK, CDR2 SYGVNS. V gave up 3 bases and J gave up 7 bases, with 18 bases separating them. The source material was blood. The clonotype comes from a young woman in good health. The V and J genes are TRBV25-1 and TRBJ1-4; TRBD1 is a possible D gene (5 bases). The CDR3 bases are TGTGCCAGCAGTGATTCGGGGGGGACCGTAGGTGAAAAACTGTTTTTT. Residues: CASSDSGGTVGEKLFF. Full variable domain (outside the CDR3, taken from reference TRBV25-1 and TRBJ1-4): EADIYQTPRYLVIGTGKKITLECSQTMGHDKMYWYQQDPGMELHLIHYSYGVNSTEKGDLSSESTVSRIRTEHFPLTLESARPSHTSQYLCASSDSGGTVGEKLFFGSGTQLSVL.